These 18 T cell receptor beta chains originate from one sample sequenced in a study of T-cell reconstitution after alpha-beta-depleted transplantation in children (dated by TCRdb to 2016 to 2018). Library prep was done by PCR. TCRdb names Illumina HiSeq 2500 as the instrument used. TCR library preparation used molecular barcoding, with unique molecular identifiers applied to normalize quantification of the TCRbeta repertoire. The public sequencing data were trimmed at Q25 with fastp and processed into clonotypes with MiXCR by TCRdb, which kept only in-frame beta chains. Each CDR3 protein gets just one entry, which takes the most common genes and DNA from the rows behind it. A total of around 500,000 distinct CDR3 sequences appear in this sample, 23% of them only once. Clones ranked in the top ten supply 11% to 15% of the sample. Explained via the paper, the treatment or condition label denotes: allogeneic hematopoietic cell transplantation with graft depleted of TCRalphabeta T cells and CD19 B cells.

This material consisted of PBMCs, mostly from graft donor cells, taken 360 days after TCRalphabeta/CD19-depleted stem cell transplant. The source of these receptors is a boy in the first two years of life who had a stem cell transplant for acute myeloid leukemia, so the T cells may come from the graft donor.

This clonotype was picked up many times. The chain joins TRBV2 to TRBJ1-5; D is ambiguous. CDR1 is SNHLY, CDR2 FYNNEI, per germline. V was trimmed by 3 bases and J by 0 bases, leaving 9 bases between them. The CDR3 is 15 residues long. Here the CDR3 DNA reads TGTGCCAGCAGTGATGGGGTTCGTAGCAATCAGCCCCAGCATTTT. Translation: CASSDGVRSNQPQHF.

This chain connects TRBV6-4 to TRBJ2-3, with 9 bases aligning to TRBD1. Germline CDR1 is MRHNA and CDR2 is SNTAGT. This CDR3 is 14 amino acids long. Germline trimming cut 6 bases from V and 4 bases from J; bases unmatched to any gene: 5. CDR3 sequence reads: CASSRDRESDTQYF. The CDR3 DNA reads TGTGCCAGCAGCCGGGACAGGGAGTCAGATACGCAGTATTTT.

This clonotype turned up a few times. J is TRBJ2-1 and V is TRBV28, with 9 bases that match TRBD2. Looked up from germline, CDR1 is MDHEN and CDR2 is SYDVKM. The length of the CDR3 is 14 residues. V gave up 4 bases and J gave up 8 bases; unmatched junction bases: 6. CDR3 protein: CASSWASGVDEQFF. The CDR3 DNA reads TGTGCCAGCAGTTGGGCTAGCGGGGTGGATGAGCAGTTCTTC.

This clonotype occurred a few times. The chain's CDR3 is CASSLGAANYGYTF. The DNA of the CDR3 is TGTGCCAGCAGTTTAGGGGCCGCTAACTATGGCTACACCTTC. The chain uses TRBV12-3 or TRBV12-4 and TRBJ1-2, with D unclear. The CDR3 is made up of 14 amino acids. Between the trimmed V and J ends, which lost 1 base and 0 bases, there was a span of 6 bases.

CDR3 residues: CASSKVDTCSYNEQFF. DNA for the CDR3: TGTGCCAGCAGCAAAGTGGACACTTGCTCCTACAATGAGCAGTTCTTC. The genes are TRBV21-1 and TRBJ2-1; TRBD1 was called by the table and not checked on the DNA. TRBV21-1 is designated a pseudogene. CDR3 size: 16 residues.

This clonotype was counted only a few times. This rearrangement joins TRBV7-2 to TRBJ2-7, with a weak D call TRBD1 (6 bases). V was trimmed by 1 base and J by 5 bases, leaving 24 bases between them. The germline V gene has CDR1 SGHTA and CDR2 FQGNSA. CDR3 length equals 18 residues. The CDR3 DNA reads TGTGCCAGCAGCTTAGTGCTCCCACGCGCTACAGGGAAGAACGAGCAGTACTTC. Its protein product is CASSLVLPRATGKNEQYF. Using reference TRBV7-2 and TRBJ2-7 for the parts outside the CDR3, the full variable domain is GAGVSQSPSNKVTEKGKDVELRCDPISGHTALYWYRQSLGQGLEFLIYFQGNSAPDKSGLPSDRFSAERTGGSVSTLTIQRTQQEDSAVYLCASSLVLPRATGKNEQYFGPGTRLTVT.

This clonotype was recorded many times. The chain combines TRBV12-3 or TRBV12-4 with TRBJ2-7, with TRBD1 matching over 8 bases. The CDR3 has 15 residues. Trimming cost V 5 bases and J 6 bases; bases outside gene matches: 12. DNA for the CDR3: TGTGCCAGCAGTCAATCGGACAGGGCCGGTGGCGAGCAGTACTTC. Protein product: CASSQSDRAGGEQYF.

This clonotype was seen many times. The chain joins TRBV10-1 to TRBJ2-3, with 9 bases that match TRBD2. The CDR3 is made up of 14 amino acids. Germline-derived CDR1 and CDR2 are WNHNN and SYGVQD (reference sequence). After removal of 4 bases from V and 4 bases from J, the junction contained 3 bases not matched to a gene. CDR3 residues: CASSGAGGADTQYF. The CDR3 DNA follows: TGCGCCAGCAGTGGTGCGGGGGGGGCAGATACGCAGTATTTT.

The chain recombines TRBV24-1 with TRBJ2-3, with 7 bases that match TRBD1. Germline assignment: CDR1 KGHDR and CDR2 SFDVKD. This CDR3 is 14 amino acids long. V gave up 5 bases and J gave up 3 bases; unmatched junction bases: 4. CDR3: CATSGDRVTDTQYF. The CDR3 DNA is TGTGCCACCAGTGGCGACAGGGTAACAGATACGCAGTATTTT.

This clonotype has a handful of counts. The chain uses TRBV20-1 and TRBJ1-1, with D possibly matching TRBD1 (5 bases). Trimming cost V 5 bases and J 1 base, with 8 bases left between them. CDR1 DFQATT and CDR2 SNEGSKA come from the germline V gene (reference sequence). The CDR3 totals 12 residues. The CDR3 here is CSAVDRNTEAFF. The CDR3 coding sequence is TGCAGTGCTGTAGACAGGAACACTGAAGCTTTCTTT.

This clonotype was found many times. CDR3 sequence reads: CSVASLASTGDLTDTQYF. The CDR3 nucleotides are TGCAGCGTTGCCTCTCTCGCCTCGACAGGGGATTTAACAGATACGCAGTATTTT. The chain is built from TRBV29-1 and TRBJ2-3, with TRBD1 matching 8 bases. There are 18 residues in the CDR3. Looked up from germline, CDR1 is SQVTM and CDR2 is ANQGSEA. V lost 4 bases to trimming and J lost 3 bases; unmatched junction nucleotides: 18.

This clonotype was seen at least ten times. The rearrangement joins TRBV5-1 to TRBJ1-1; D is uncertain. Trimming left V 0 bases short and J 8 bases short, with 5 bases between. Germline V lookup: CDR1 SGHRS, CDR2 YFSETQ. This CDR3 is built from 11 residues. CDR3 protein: CASSLGREAFF. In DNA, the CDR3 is TGCGCCAGCAGCTTGGGGAGAGAAGCTTTCTTT.

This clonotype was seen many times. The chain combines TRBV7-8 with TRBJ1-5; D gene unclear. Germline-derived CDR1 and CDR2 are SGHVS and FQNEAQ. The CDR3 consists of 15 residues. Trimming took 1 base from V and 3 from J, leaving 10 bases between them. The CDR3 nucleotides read TGTGCCAGCAGCTTAGTGGAGGGTTTCAATCAGCCCCAGCATTTT. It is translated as CASSLVEGFNQPQHF.

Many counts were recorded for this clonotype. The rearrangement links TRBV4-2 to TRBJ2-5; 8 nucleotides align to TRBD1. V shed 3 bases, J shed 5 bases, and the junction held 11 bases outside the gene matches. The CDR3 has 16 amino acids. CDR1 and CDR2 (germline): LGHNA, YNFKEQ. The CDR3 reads CASSQGDRGFDETQYF. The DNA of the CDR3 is TGTGCCAGCAGCCAGGGAGACAGGGGTTTTGATGAGACCCAGTACTTC.

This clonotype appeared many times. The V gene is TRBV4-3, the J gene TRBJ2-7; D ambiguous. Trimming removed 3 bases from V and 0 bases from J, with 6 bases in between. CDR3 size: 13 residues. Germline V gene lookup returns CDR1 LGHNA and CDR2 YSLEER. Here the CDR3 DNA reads TGCGCCAGCAGCCAGGATAGCTCCTACGAGCAGTACTTC. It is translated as CASSQDSSYEQYF.

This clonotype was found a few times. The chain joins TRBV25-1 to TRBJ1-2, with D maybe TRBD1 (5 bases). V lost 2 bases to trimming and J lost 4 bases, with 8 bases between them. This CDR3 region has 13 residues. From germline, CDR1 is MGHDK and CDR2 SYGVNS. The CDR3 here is CASSEQGTYGYTF. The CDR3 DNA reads TGTGCCAGCAGTGAACAGGGTACCTATGGCTACACCTTC.

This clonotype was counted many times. The CDR3 coding sequence is TGCAGTGCAGAAGTTCAGGGAGGTGGTGAAGAGACCCAGTACTTC. The encoded protein is CSAEVQGGGEETQYF. The chain couples TRBV20-1 to TRBJ2-5; D may be TRBD2 (6 bases). Germline CDR1 DFQATT, CDR2 SNEGSKA (reference sequence). This CDR3 is 15 amino acids long. V dropped 6 bases and J dropped 3 bases, with 20 bases sitting between them.

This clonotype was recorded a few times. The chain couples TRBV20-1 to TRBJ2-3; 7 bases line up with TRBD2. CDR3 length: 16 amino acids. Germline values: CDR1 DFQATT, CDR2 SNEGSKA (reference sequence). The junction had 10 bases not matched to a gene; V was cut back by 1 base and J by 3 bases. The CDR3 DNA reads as TGCAGTGCTAGAGTGGGGGGGGTACCCTCGACAGATACGCAGTATTTT. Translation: CSARVGGVPSTDTQYF.